A selection of T cell receptor beta chains follows, all from one sample in a study of blood T cell repertoires in COVID-19. The table came from immunoSEQ multiplex PCR; TCRdb's copy has only in-frame clones and leaves some out. The sample includes roughly 100,000 clones, 88% of them seen just once. Sample: peripheral blood. Receptors originate from a woman aged 70 to 79 with acute or convalescent COVID-19. Both conserved end residues are part of each CDR3. Each record gives: CDR3 DNA, CDR3 protein, D gene, clone size, J gene, V gene. D genes are given only for firm matches. Clone size, where shown, is once, few, many, or a class for clones that have expanded.

DNA: TGTGCCACCAGTGATTTGCTCCCGGCAGGGATCAATACGCAGTATTTT; CDR3: CATSDLLPAGINTQYF; D: -; size: -; J: TRBJ2-3; V: TRBV24-1
DNA: TGTGCCAGCAGCTCCGGGACAGGGGGTATCTATGGCTACACCTTC; CDR3: CASSSGTGGIYGYTF; D: TRBD1; size: -; J: TRBJ1-2; V: TRBV7-8
DNA: TGTGCCAGCAGTGAATATATGCACGGGGCTGAAGCTTTCTTT; CDR3: CASSEYMHGAEAFF; D: -; size: -; J: TRBJ1-1; V: TRBV25-1
DNA: TGTGCCAGCAGTTCGACTAGTTGGCTGTTCTTC; CDR3: CASSSTSWLFF; D: -; size: -; J: TRBJ2-1; V: TRBV12-3/TRBV12-4
DNA: TGTGCCAGCAGCACAGGGGTGGGCATCGGTACGCAGTATTTT; CDR3: CASSTGVGIGTQYF; D: TRBD1; size: -; J: TRBJ2-3; V: TRBV2
DNA: TGTGCCAGCAGGAAAAGACAGGGTAACTCCTACAATGAGCAGTTCTTC; CDR3: CASRKRQGNSYNEQFF; D: TRBD1; size: -; J: TRBJ2-1; V: TRBV11-2
DNA: TGTGCCAGTAAATCTAGCGGGAGCGGGAATGAGCAGTTCTTC; CDR3: CASKSSGSGNEQFF; D: TRBD2; size: -; J: TRBJ2-1; V: TRBV19
DNA: TGTGCCAGTAGCACGACAGGGGGCTACGAGCAGTACTTC; CDR3: CASSTTGGYEQYF; D: TRBD1; size: -; J: TRBJ2-7; V: TRBV19
DNA: TGTGCCACCAGTGATTTTGGGGGCAGGGGCTACACCTTC; CDR3: CATSDFGGRGYTF; D: -; size: few; J: TRBJ1-2; V: TRBV24-1
DNA: TGTGCCAGCAGCCAAGACGGAGCGGGAGTCAGGGAGCAGTTCTTC; CDR3: CASSQDGAGVREQFF; D: TRBD2; size: -; J: TRBJ2-1; V: TRBV3-1/TRBV3-2
DNA: TGTGCCAGCAGCCCAGGTACCAGAGAGAACACTGAAGCTTTCTTT; CDR3: CASSPGTRENTEAFF; D: -; size: -; J: TRBJ1-1; V: TRBV6-4
DNA: TGTGCCAGCAGGATGGGCTGGGGGCAGGATCAGCCCCAGCATTTT; CDR3: CASRMGWGQDQPQHF; D: -; size: -; J: TRBJ1-5; V: TRBV27
DNA: TGTGCCAGCAGCTTAGCGTGGGGACTAGCCTACAATGAGCAGTTCTTC; CDR3: CASSLAWGLAYNEQFF; D: TRBD2; size: few; J: TRBJ2-1; V: TRBV7-9
DNA: TGTGCCAGCAGACCCGAGCGGGCAGTGAACACCGGGGAGCTGTTTTTT; CDR3: CASRPERAVNTGELFF; D: -; size: -; J: TRBJ2-2; V: TRBV27
DNA: TGTGCCAGCAGCTCCTTTCGAGGGAGAACAACAGAAGCTTTCTTT; CDR3: CASSSFRGRTTEAFF; D: -; size: -; J: TRBJ1-1; V: TRBV7-2
DNA: TGTGCCAGCAGTTACTCCGGGGACAGGGCCTACGAGCAGTACTTC; CDR3: CASSYSGDRAYEQYF; D: TRBD1; size: -; J: TRBJ2-7; V: TRBV6-5
DNA: TGTGCCAGCAGCGCCCGGGACAGGGACACAGATACGCAGTATTTT; CDR3: CASSARDRDTDTQYF; D: TRBD1; size: -; J: TRBJ2-3; V: TRBV9
DNA: TGCGCCAGCAGCGTTAGCGGGATTAGCACAGATACGCAGTATTTT; CDR3: CASSVSGISTDTQYF; D: TRBD2; size: -; J: TRBJ2-3; V: TRBV5-1
DNA: TGTGCCAGCAGCCAGGAAGGACAGGGGCGAGCTTATGGCTACACCTTC; CDR3: CASSQEGQGRAYGYTF; D: TRBD1; size: -; J: TRBJ1-2; V: TRBV3-1/TRBV3-2
DNA: TGCGCCAGCAGCTTGGTAGGGGGCACATATGGCTACACCTTC; CDR3: CASSLVGGTYGYTF; D: TRBD1; size: -; J: TRBJ1-2; V: TRBV5-1
DNA: TGTGCCAGCAGCTTGGGGTCGGGGGGCTCACACACTGAAGCTTTCTTT; CDR3: CASSLGSGGSHTEAFF; D: -; size: -; J: TRBJ1-1; V: TRBV5-6
DNA: TGTGCCAGTAGCCCTACAGGGGGCCTACGCTATGGCTACACCTTC; CDR3: CASSPTGGLRYGYTF; D: TRBD1; size: -; J: TRBJ1-2; V: TRBV19
DNA: TGTGCCAGCAGACGTTGGGACAGGGGCTACGAGGCTTTCTTT; CDR3: CASRRWDRGYEAFF; D: TRBD1; size: -; J: TRBJ1-1; V: TRBV27
DNA: TGTGCCAGCAGTTACCTCCGGGGGAGCTACACCTTC; CDR3: CASSYLRGSYTF; D: -; size: -; J: TRBJ1-2; V: TRBV6-5
DNA: TGTGCCAGCAGTGAGCCCGAGGAACACATTGACGATGAGCAGTTCTTC; CDR3: CASSEPEEHIDDEQFF; D: -; size: -; J: TRBJ2-1; V: TRBV2
DNA: TGTGCCAGCAGCTTCACTAGCGGGGGGGCCGGAGAGACCCAGTACTTC; CDR3: CASSFTSGGAGETQYF; D: TRBD2; size: few; J: TRBJ2-5; V: TRBV2
DNA: TGTGCCAGCAGCGTAGCTATGGGACTAGCGGGAGATGATACGCAGTATTTT; CDR3: CASSVAMGLAGDDTQYF; D: TRBD2; size: -; J: TRBJ2-3; V: TRBV9
DNA: TGTGCCAGCAGCGTACTAGCGGGAGCGGGTGAGCAGTACTTC; CDR3: CASSVLAGAGEQYF; D: TRBD2; size: -; J: TRBJ2-7; V: TRBV9
DNA: TGTGCCAGCAGCCCCTTGGGCGGAAACACCATATATTTT; CDR3: CASSPLGGNTIYF; D: -; size: few; J: TRBJ1-3; V: TRBV3-1/TRBV3-2
DNA: TGCGCCAGCAGTGAGTACAGGAATTCACCCCTCCACTTT; CDR3: CASSEYRNSPLHF; D: -; size: few; J: TRBJ1-6; V: TRBV10-1
DNA: TGTGCCAGCAGTTTTTCCGTGGGCGAGACCCAGTACTTC; CDR3: CASSFSVGETQYF; D: -; size: -; J: TRBJ2-5; V: TRBV28
DNA: TGTGCCAGCAGCCGGGACTCCCTTGGGAATGAGCAGTTCTTC; CDR3: CASSRDSLGNEQFF; D: -; size: -; J: TRBJ2-1; V: TRBV11-3